This TCR beta chain appears in the sequencing data of a study of cytomegalovirus exposure and HLA in healthy donors. Primers: 60 Vbeta forward and 13 Jbeta reverse. Generated by immunoSEQ multiplex PCR, the TCRdb table keeps only in-frame clones and is missing some. The profile shows about 73,000 clones, 65% to 85% of them singletons. Concerning this clone itself: At one of its ends the junction is not consistent with the germline gene, which may arise from a read error.

Donors in the study were healthy people who gave bone marrow. This TCR came from a man between 65 and 85 years old in good health and CMV-seronegative. The specimen sequenced was PBMCs.

The CDR3 nucleotides are TGTGCCAGCAGTTCCCAATGGACAGGGAGCCAAGAGGCCCAGTACTTC. Amino acids: CASSSQWTGSQEAQYF. The genes are TRBV6-6 and TRBJ2-5; 8 bases align to TRBD1. This CDR3 region has 16 residues. Germline loops: CDR1 MNHNY, CDR2 SVGAGI (reference sequence).